A selection of T cell receptor beta chains follows, all from one sample in a study of cytomegalovirus exposure and HLA in healthy donors. Using immunoSEQ multiplex PCR, the repertoire was profiled, and TCRdb retains in-frame clones only, with some absent. The table lists about 160,000 clones, approximately 77% of them singletons, with 2.2% in the top ten. Sequencing was done on a sample of PBMCs. The origin of the receptors is a man between 45 and 60 years old in good health and CMV-seropositive. Each CDR3 is given with its conserved first and last residue. The order of the fields is V gene, clone size, J gene, D gene, CDR3 protein, CDR3 DNA. D genes are given only for firm matches. The size field is filled for only some rows; it gives once, few, many or a size class.

>TRBV18|.|TRBJ1-6|.
CASSPSGQNSPLHF
TGTGCCAGCTCACCAAGTGGCCAAAATTCACCCCTCCACTTT
>TRBV27|.|TRBJ2-7|.
CASRQGIEYEQYF
TGTGCCAGCAGACAGGGAATAGAGTACGAGCAGTACTTC
>TRBV11-3|.|TRBJ2-1|TRBD2
CASSPRVRGGYNEQFF
TGTGCCAGCAGCCCTAGGGTGCGGGGGGGCTACAATGAGCAGTTCTTC
>TRBV15|.|TRBJ2-1|TRBD2
CATSIGLAGGYNEQFF
TGTGCCACCAGCATTGGACTAGCGGGGGGTTACAATGAGCAGTTCTTC
>TRBV11-3|.|TRBJ1-5|TRBD1
CASRLVDRDQPQHF
TGTGCCAGCAGACTAGTAGACAGGGATCAGCCCCAGCATTTT
>TRBV4-2|.|TRBJ2-7|TRBD1
CASSQDIGQGSYEQYF
TGTGCCAGCAGCCAAGATATAGGACAGGGGTCCTACGAGCAGTACTTC
>TRBV14|few|TRBJ1-6|.
CASSQAWEGSNSPLHF
TGTGCCAGCAGCCAAGCGTGGGAGGGGTCAAATTCACCCCTCCACTTT
>TRBV2|.|TRBJ2-5|TRBD2
CASSERSGGQETQYF
TGTGCCAGCAGTGAGAGATCGGGAGGTCAAGAGACCCAGTACTTC
>TRBV5-1|.|TRBJ2-7|.
CASSGPGSYEQYF
TGCGCCAGCAGCGGACCGGGGTCCTACGAGCAGTACTTC
>TRBV6-5|.|TRBJ1-4|.
CASSSTLGELNEKLFF
TGTGCCAGCAGTTCGACACTCGGCGAGCTTAATGAAAAACTGTTTTTT
>TRBV7-7|.|TRBJ2-1|TRBD1
CASSSILLDRVFYNEQFF
TGTGCTAGCAGCTCAATACTTCTCGACAGGGTATTCTACAATGAGCAGTTCTTC
>TRBV6-1|.|TRBJ1-5|.
CASSEGGKNQPQHF
TGTGCCAGCAGTGAGGGGGGGAAGAATCAGCCCCAGCATTTT
>TRBV7-2|.|TRBJ2-1|TRBD2
CASSWGGRTSRDEQFF
TGTGCCAGCAGCTGGGGAGGGCGGACTAGCCGAGATGAGCAGTTCTTC
>TRBV28|.|TRBJ1-5|.
CASSISTDPYSNQPQHF
TGTGCCAGCAGTATCTCGACAGACCCTTATAGCAATCAGCCCCAGCATTTT
>TRBV7-2|.|TRBJ2-7|TRBD2
CASSLAASGGAKHEQYF
TGTGCCAGCAGCTTAGCGGCTAGCGGGGGGGCGAAGCACGAGCAGTACTTC
>TRBV11-3|.|TRBJ2-3|TRBD2
CASSPLAGGRTDTQYF
TGTGCCAGCAGCCCACTAGCGGGGGGCCGCACAGATACGCAGTATTTT
>TRBV5-1|.|TRBJ1-4|TRBD1
CASSLEQGDEKLFF
TGCGCCAGCAGCTTGGAACAGGGGGACGAAAAACTGTTTTTT
>TRBV28|.|TRBJ2-1|.
CASSLLTAYNEQFF
TGTGCCAGCAGTTTATTGACAGCGTACAATGAGCAGTTCTTC
>TRBV7-9|.|TRBJ2-7|TRBD1
CASSFVDRDSYEQYF
TGTGCCAGCAGCTTTGTGGACAGGGACTCCTACGAGCAGTACTTC
>TRBV9|.|TRBJ2-1|.
CASSGAGSYNEQFF
TGTGCCAGCAGCGGGGCGGGGTCGTACAATGAGCAGTTCTTC
>TRBV5-1|.|TRBJ1-6|TRBD1
CASRSTGGSGSPLHF
TGCGCCAGCAGGTCGACAGGGGGTTCTGGATCACCCCTCCACTTT
>TRBV4-2|.|TRBJ2-2|TRBD2
CASSSLAGGRTGELFF
TGTGCCAGCAGCTCACTAGCGGGGGGGCGCACCGGGGAGCTGTTTTTT
>TRBV9|.|TRBJ2-5|.
CASSVVGQPFQETQYF
TGTGCCAGCAGCGTCGTTGGACAGCCTTTCCAAGAGACCCAGTACTTC
>TRBV7-2|.|TRBJ1-2|TRBD1
CASSSRTGQSNYGYTF
TGTGCCAGCAGCTCCCGGACAGGGCAATCTAACTATGGCTACACCTTC
>TRBV9|.|TRBJ2-5|.
CASSEDTGLTSRETQYF
TGTGCCAGCAGCGAGGACACCGGACTAACCTCCAGGGAGACCCAGTACTTC
>TRBV5-6|.|TRBJ1-2|TRBD1
CASSEGTGGAYGYTF
TGTGCCAGCAGCGAGGGGACAGGGGGGGCCTATGGCTACACCTTC
>TRBV5-4|.|TRBJ1-2|.
CASRPLGPGGYTF
TGTGCCAGCAGACCGCTGGGCCCTGGGGGCTACACCTTC
>TRBV6-1|.|TRBJ1-3|.
CASSGGTSGNTIYF
TGTGCCAGCAGTGGAGGAACTTCTGGAAACACCATATATTTT
>TRBV4-1|.|TRBJ1-2|TRBD1
CASSQEGARTGTYGYTF
TGCGCCAGCAGCCAAGAAGGGGCCAGGACAGGGACCTATGGCTACACCTTC
>TRBV7-3|.|TRBJ2-5|TRBD2
CASSSTGGARGETQYF
TGTGCCAGCAGCTCCACGGGGGGGGCCCGGGGAGAGACCCAGTACTTC
>TRBV4-3|.|TRBJ1-2|.
CASSQGTLNYGYTF
TGCGCCAGCAGCCAAGGGACACTTAACTATGGCTACACCTTC
>TRBV6-6|.|TRBJ2-7|TRBD1
CASSYLQQGGTDEQYF
TGTGCCAGCAGTTACCTTCAACAGGGGGGAACGGACGAGCAGTACTTC